This is a list of T cell receptor beta chains from one sample in a study of immune evolution from preneoplasia to lung adenocarcinoma. Assay: immunoSEQ multiplex PCR; the TCRdb copy retains only in-frame clones and omits some. The table records tens of thousands of clones, roughly 80% of them present only once. The sequenced material came from FFPE invasive lung adenocarcinoma tissue. These receptor sequences come from a person between 55 and 70 years old with lung adenocarcinoma. The CDR3 runs from the conserved cysteine through the conserved F or W. A D gene is named only where the DNA matches it firmly. The size of a clone is reported for some rows only, either as once, few or many, or as a class for expanded clones.

abundance,v_gene,j_gene,d_gene,CDR3nt,CDR3aa
NA,TRBV7-9,TRBJ2-3,NA,TGTTGCCAGGAATTCACAGATACGCAGTATTTT,CCQEFTDTQYF
NA,TRBV28,TRBJ2-7,TRBD2,TGTGCCAGCAGTTTGCGGGGGTCTCTTTCCTACGAGCAGTACTTC,CASSLRGSLSYEQYF
NA,TRBV18,TRBJ2-2,TRBD1,TGTGCCAGCTCACCACAGGACAGGACCGGGGAGCTGTTTTTT,CASSPQDRTGELFF
NA,TRBV20-1,TRBJ2-5,NA,TGCAGTGCTTGGCAAGAGACCCAGTACTTC,CSAWQETQYF
NA,TRBV28,TRBJ1-4,NA,TGTGCCAGCAGGGACATTCGGACAGAAAAACTGTTTTTT,CASRDIRTEKLFF
NA,TRBV14,TRBJ2-2,TRBD1,TGTGCCAGCAGCCCCTCCCGGGACAGGGTCCCGAACACCGGGGAGCTGTTTTTT,CASSPSRDRVPNTGELFF
few,TRBV18,TRBJ1-5,NA,TGTGCCAGCTCACTACAGGGATTAGATCAGCCCCAGCATTTT,CASSLQGLDQPQHF
few,TRBV5-1,TRBJ2-3,NA,TGCGCCAGCAGCCCGACTAGGACAGATACGCAGTATTTT,CASSPTRTDTQYF
NA,TRBV7-2,TRBJ2-5,NA,TGTGCCAGCAGCTTAGGGTCTAGCCTCCAAGAGACCCAGTACTTC,CASSLGSSLQETQYF
NA,TRBV6-1,TRBJ1-3,NA,TGTGCCAGCAGGTACTTGGGAAACACCATATATTTT,CASRYLGNTIYF
NA,TRBV19,TRBJ2-1,TRBD1,TGTGCCAGTAGTATGACAGGGGTTGAGCAGTTCTTC,CASSMTGVEQFF
once,TRBV30,TRBJ2-1,NA,TGTGCCTGGAATCGGGACTTCTCCAATGAGCAGTTCTTC,CAWNRDFSNEQFF
NA,TRBV16,TRBJ1-5,NA,TGTGCCAGCAGCCAATCGACAGGCAATCAGCCCCAGCATTTT,CASSQSTGNQPQHF
NA,TRBV7-2,TRBJ1-2,NA,TGTGCCAGCAGCTTAGCGAGGGGACGACAGAGCTATGGCTACACCTTC,CASSLARGRQSYGYTF
NA,TRBV5-4,TRBJ1-5,NA,TGTGCCAGCAGCTACGGTTTGGGCAATCAGCCCCAGCATTTT,CASSYGLGNQPQHF
NA,TRBV11-3,TRBJ2-6,NA,TGTGCCAGCAGCATCCAGGGTAGCTCTGGGGCCAACGTCCTGACTTTC,CASSIQGSSGANVLTF
NA,TRBV29-1,TRBJ2-5,TRBD1,TGCAGCGCCAGGGACAGGGGACTCCAAGAGACCCAGTACTTC,CSARDRGLQETQYF
medium-sized,TRBV28,TRBJ2-7,NA,TGTGCCAGCAGTTTTATAACAGGGATCGAGCAGTACTTC,CASSFITGIEQYF
NA,TRBV11-2,TRBJ2-1,TRBD1,TGTGCCAGCAGCTTAAGACAGGGGCTAGGTGAGCAGTTCTTC,CASSLRQGLGEQFF
NA,TRBV11-3,TRBJ2-1,NA,TGTGCCAGCAGTTCCCCAGCGGGCCGCTACAATGAGCAGTTCTTC,CASSSPAGRYNEQFF
NA,TRBV28,TRBJ1-5,NA,TGTGCCAGCAGCGGCAGTAACTATCAGAAGCCCCAGCATTTT,CASSGSNYQKPQHF
NA,TRBV10-3,TRBJ1-2,NA,TGTGCCATCAGCGAGGAGGCCTATGGCTACACCTTC,CAISEEAYGYTF
NA,TRBV12-5,TRBJ2-3,TRBD2,TGTGCTAGTGGTACTAGCGGGAACGCAGATACGCAGTATTTT,CASGTSGNADTQYF
once,TRBV5-1,TRBJ1-1,NA,TGCGCCAGCAGCTTGGCTCCCCCAGGCAGGACTGAAGCTTTCTTT,CASSLAPPGRTEAFF
NA,TRBV11-3,TRBJ2-1,NA,TGTGCCAGCAGCCCAGGCTCCTACAATGAGCAGTTCTTC,CASSPGSYNEQFF
NA,TRBV11-3,TRBJ1-2,TRBD1,TGTGCCAGCAGCTTAGTTTGGACAGGGGATTACTATGGCTACACCTTC,CASSLVWTGDYYGYTF